This T cell receptor (beta chain) was sequenced for a study of T-cell memory formation after mild COVID-19. Study-wide results and caveats: Among clones peaking at day 37 in the second wave, SARS-CoV-2 specificity remained unconfirmed.

Note on this clonotype: The antigen remains unidentified.

V was clipped by 5 bases and J by 3 bases, with 13 bases between them. This CDR3 region has 14 residues. Germline lookup yields CDR1 SGHTA and CDR2 FQGNSA. A 5'RACE reaction primed in the constant segment made cDNA libraries of TCR alpha and TCR beta, and these carried sample barcodes and UMIs. Using its own MiXCR run on the 5' RACE reads, TCRdb lists one record per CDR3 protein. Seen here are roughly 190,000 distinct CDR3 sequences, over 9.5% observed once, and the top ten hold roughly 3.2%. The sequencing sample was made of PBMCs or a T cell subset sorted from them (not recorded which). The sequence was obtained from a man aged 18-30 years who had mild COVID-19 (a few samples of this study predate the infection). Cell type and time point are not known. The chain is built from TRBV7-2 and TRBJ1-2, with D possibly being TRBD1 (5 bases). The CDR3: CASSPRVIDYGYTF. DNA for the CDR3: TGTGCCAGCAGCCCCAGGGTGATCGACTATGGCTACACCTTC.